One sample yielded the 8 T cell receptor beta chains listed below, sequenced in a study of cytomegalovirus exposure and HLA in healthy donors. Repertoires were generated with immunoSEQ multiplex PCR, while TCRdb's copy carries only in-frame clones and drops some. The table shows 120,000 or so clones, with around nine tenths occurring only once. The source material was PBMCs. The origin of the receptors is a man aged 18 to 29 in good health and CMV-seropositive.

V and J are TRBV18 and TRBJ2-3, with 16 positions matching TRBD2. Germline V lookup: CDR1 KGHSH, CDR2 LQKENI. Germline trimming cut 2 bases from V and 4 bases from J; bases unmatched to any gene: 9. The CDR3 extends over 19 amino acids. CDR3: CASSPTYGTSGGAADTQYF. DNA of the CDR3: TGTGCCAGCTCACCAACCTACGGGACTAGCGGGGGGGCCGCAGATACGCAGTATTTT.

This clone was seen only a few times. The V call is TRBV5-4, the J call TRBJ1-3, with D maybe TRBD1 (6 bases). Per the germline V gene, CDR1 is SGHNT and CDR2 is YYREEE (reference sequence). V was pared by 1 base and J by 4 bases, with 9 bases between. The CDR3 length is 14 residues. For the CDR3, the DNA is TGTGCCAGCAGCTTGCCAGGGGAAGGAAACACCATATATTTT. Protein sequence: CASSLPGEGNTIYF.

The chain carries TRBV28 and TRBJ2-1; 8 nucleotides agree with TRBD1. The ends lost 5 bases at V and 8 bases at J; junction bases unmatched: 5. Germline V gene data show CDR1 as MDHEN and CDR2 as SYDVKM. The CDR3 sequence is 13 residues long. The CDR3 is CASSLTGGHEQFF. The DNA for the CDR3 is TGTGCCAGCAGTCTTACAGGGGGACATGAGCAGTTCTTC.

This clone was observed a single time. The CDR3 DNA reads as TGTGCCAGCAGCCCATTGGGGGGTTTCACCGGGGAGCTGTTTTTT. Translation gives CASSPLGGFTGELFF. The chain recombines TRBV14 with TRBJ2-2, with D possibly matching TRBD2 (6 bases). This CDR3 is built from 15 residues. CDR1 and CDR2 from the germline V gene are SGHDN and FVKESK. Trimming pared 4 bases from V and 4 bases from J, leaving 13 bases between.

This chain connects TRBV11-2 to TRBJ1-2, with D possibly being TRBD1 (6 bases). Germline V gene sequence: CDR1 SGHAT, CDR2 FQNNGV. V was trimmed by 3 bases and J by 4 bases, leaving 9 bases between them. The CDR3 has 13 amino acids. The CDR3, as DNA: TGTGCCAGCAGCTTCGACAGGAGCTATGGCTACACCTTC. This encodes CASSFDRSYGYTF.

The chain combines TRBV5-1 with TRBJ2-3, with TRBD2 matching over 8 bases. The CDR3 loop spans 16 amino acids. Germline values: CDR1 SGHRS, CDR2 YFSETQ. The trim removed 0 bases at V and 0 bases at J, leaving 3 bases unmatched. CDR3 coding DNA: TGCGCCAGCAGCTTGGCGGGGACTAGGAGCACAGATACGCAGTATTTT. This codes for CASSLAGTRSTDTQYF.

V is TRBV5-6 and J is TRBJ1-2, with 8 nucleotides matching TRBD1. J was trimmed by 0 bases and V by 4 bases; bases with no gene match: 8. From germline, CDR1 is SGHDT and CDR2 YYEEEE. CDR3 length: 16 amino acids. The CDR3 DNA reads TGTGCCAGCAGCCCTTACAGGGGGTCGGCTAACTATGGCTACACCTTC. Its translation is CASSPYRGSANYGYTF. The full variable domain, its missing parts supplied by reference TRBV5-6 and TRBJ1-2, is DAGVTQSPTHLIKTRGQQVTLRCSPKSGHDTVSWYQQALGQGPQFIFQYYEEEERQRGNFPDRFSGHQFPNYSSELNVNALLLGDSALYLCASSPYRGSANYGYTFGSGTRLTVV.

V usage is TRBV19 and J usage is TRBJ1-5; D call uncertain. V was clipped by 2 bases and J by 7 bases, with 12 bases between them. Germline V gene sequence: CDR1 LNHDA, CDR2 SQIVND (reference sequence). The CDR3 spans 14 residues. This CDR3 is CASSISGRNQPQHF. CDR3 DNA: TGTGCCAGTAGTATATCGGGGAGAAACCAGCCCCAGCATTTT.